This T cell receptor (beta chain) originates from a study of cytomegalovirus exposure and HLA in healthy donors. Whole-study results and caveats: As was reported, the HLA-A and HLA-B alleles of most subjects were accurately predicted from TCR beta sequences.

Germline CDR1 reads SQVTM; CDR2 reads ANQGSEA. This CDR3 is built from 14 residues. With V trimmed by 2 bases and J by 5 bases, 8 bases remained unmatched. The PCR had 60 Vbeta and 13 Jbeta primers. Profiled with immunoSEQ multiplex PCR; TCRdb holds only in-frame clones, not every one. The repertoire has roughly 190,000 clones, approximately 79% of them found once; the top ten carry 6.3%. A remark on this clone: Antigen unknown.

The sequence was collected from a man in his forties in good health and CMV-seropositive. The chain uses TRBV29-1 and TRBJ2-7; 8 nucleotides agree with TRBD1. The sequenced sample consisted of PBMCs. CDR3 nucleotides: TGCAGCGTTGAATCCAGGGGGCGTATGGACGAGCAGTACTTC. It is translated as CSVESRGRMDEQYF.